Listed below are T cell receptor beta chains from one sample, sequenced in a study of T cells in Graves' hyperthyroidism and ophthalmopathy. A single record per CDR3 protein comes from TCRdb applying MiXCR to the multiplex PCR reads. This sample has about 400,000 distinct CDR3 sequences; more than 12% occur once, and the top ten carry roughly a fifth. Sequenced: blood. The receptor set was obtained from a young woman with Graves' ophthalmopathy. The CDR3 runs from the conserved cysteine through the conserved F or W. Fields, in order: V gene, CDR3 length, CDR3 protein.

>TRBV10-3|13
CATRDRDDTEAFF
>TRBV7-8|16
CASSPWRGQANTEAFF
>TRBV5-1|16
CASSSGLAGPDNEQFF
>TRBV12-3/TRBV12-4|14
CASSSGLAGGEQYF
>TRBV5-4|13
CASSLVGGNEQFF
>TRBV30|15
CAWSQGAGTTDTQYF
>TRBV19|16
CASSGRTSGGTDTQYF
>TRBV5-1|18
CTSSSSPGTSGLEETQYF
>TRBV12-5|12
CASGLWVYEQYF
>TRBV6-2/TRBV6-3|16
CASSRNRGRVDNEQFF
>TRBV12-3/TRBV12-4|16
CASKRDTDTANYGYTF
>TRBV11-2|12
CASSSLTDTQYF
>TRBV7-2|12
CASSPPTDTQYF
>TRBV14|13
CASRRSGLSEQYF
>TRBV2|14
CASGDRGRVDTQYF
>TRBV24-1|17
CATSEPNRWELTGELFF
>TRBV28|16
CASSLRGTRLYNEQFF
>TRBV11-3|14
CASSLVQGNNEQYF
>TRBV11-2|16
CASSLLQTSSYNEQFF
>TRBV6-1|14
CASTGRGYSHEQYF
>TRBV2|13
CASTGTDNQPQHF
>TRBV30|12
CAWGQGIGEAFF
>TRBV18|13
CASSFTLGETQYF